Listed below are T cell receptor beta chains from one sample, sequenced in a study of shared clonotypes between healthy human individuals. The table came from immunoSEQ multiplex PCR; TCRdb's copy has only in-frame clones and leaves some out. The table shows 2,500,000 or so clones, with 92% occurring only once. Source material: naive CD4+ T cells from PBMCs. These receptors all come from a man younger than 35 in good health. Some clones in this sample may be carry-over from other donors' samples. Each CDR3 is given with its conserved first and last residue. Each record gives: V gene, D gene, clone size, J gene, CDR3 DNA, CDR3 protein. A D gene is named only where the DNA matches it firmly. Some rows mark clone size as missing; the rest say once, few, many or name a class of expanded clone.

V: TRBV19
D: NA
size: NA
J: TRBJ2-4
DNA: TGTGCCAGTAGGAACTCGCTTTTAGCCAAAAACATTCAGTACTTC
CDR3: CASRNSLLAKNIQYF

V: TRBV9
D: NA
size: NA
J: TRBJ1-4
DNA: TGTGCCAGCAGCGTACAACAGGTTAATGAAAAACTGTTTTTT
CDR3: CASSVQQVNEKLFF

V: TRBV7-3
D: NA
size: NA
J: TRBJ2-6
DNA: TGTGCCAGCAGCTTACGGGGCGCGGGGGCAGGTGGGGCCAACGTCCTGACTTTC
CDR3: CASSLRGAGAGGANVLTF

V: TRBV20-1
D: NA
size: NA
J: TRBJ2-7
DNA: TGCAGTGCTAGAGATAGGGGCTCGAATTACTTC
CDR3: CSARDRGSNYF

V: TRBV5-1
D: TRBD1
size: NA
J: TRBJ1-1
DNA: TGCGCCAGCAGCACGGCGACAGGGGGCTATGGGGAAGCTTTCTTT
CDR3: CASSTATGGYGEAFF

V: TRBV18
D: NA
size: NA
J: TRBJ1-1
DNA: TGTGCCAGCTCCTATACCACCGGGGACACTGAAGCTTTCTTT
CDR3: CASSYTTGDTEAFF

V: TRBV9
D: NA
size: once
J: TRBJ2-1
DNA: TGTGCCAGCAGCGGCGTATGGGGGACAAACAATGAGCAGTTCTTC
CDR3: CASSGVWGTNNEQFF

V: TRBV7-9
D: TRBD1
size: NA
J: TRBJ1-2
DNA: TGTGCCAGCAGCCCAAAACTGGGGACAGACTATGGCTACACCTTC
CDR3: CASSPKLGTDYGYTF

V: TRBV7-3
D: NA
size: once
J: TRBJ2-5
DNA: TGTGCCAGCAGCTTAACCCCAGTCCAGAGCCAAGAGACCCAGTACTTC
CDR3: CASSLTPVQSQETQYF

V: TRBV11-2
D: TRBD1
size: NA
J: TRBJ2-7
DNA: TGTGCCAGCAGCTCCCGGTGGGACAGGGGTGATTTTAGCGAGCAGTACTTC
CDR3: CASSSRWDRGDFSEQYF

V: TRBV28
D: NA
size: NA
J: TRBJ2-3
DNA: TGTGCCAGCAGCTCCTCAGGAGGTACGCAGTATTTT
CDR3: CASSSSGGTQYF

V: TRBV5-4
D: TRBD1
size: NA
J: TRBJ2-2
DNA: TGTGCCAGCAGTTCCCCCCGGGACAGGGCTTCCTTTGGCGGGGAGCTGTTTTTT
CDR3: CASSSPRDRASFGGELFF

V: TRBV5-1
D: NA
size: NA
J: TRBJ1-5
DNA: TGCGCCAGCAGCTTGGTAGGGGGGCCCCAGCATTTT
CDR3: CASSLVGGPQHF

V: TRBV15
D: NA
size: NA
J: TRBJ2-1
DNA: TGTGCCACCAGCAGAGAGACTAGGATGTCCTACAATGAGCAGTTCTTC
CDR3: CATSRETRMSYNEQFF

V: TRBV5-1
D: NA
size: NA
J: TRBJ2-1
DNA: TGCGCCAGCAGCACCGGGACGGTGAGCTCCTACAATGAGCAGTTCTTC
CDR3: CASSTGTVSSYNEQFF

V: TRBV7-6
D: NA
size: NA
J: TRBJ1-2
DNA: TGTGCCAGCAGCCCAAAGGGAACTAACTATGGCTACACCTTC
CDR3: CASSPKGTNYGYTF

V: TRBV28
D: TRBD1
size: NA
J: TRBJ1-2
DNA: TGTGCCAGCACCACCCCGGGACAGGTGACCTATGGCTACACCTTC
CDR3: CASTTPGQVTYGYTF

V: TRBV27
D: NA
size: NA
J: TRBJ2-1
DNA: TGTGCCAGCAGTTTATCTGAGGGCGCCCTCTTCCTTGAGCAGTTCTTC
CDR3: CASSLSEGALFLEQFF

V: TRBV28
D: NA
size: NA
J: TRBJ2-3
DNA: TGTGCCAGCAGTTTCGGCAGGGAGGATACGCAGTATTTT
CDR3: CASSFGREDTQYF

V: TRBV5-6
D: NA
size: NA
J: TRBJ1-6
DNA: TGTGCCAGCAGCTTGGAGGGCAGGCGAGTGGGTAATTCACCCCTCCACTTT
CDR3: CASSLEGRRVGNSPLHF

V: TRBV5-4
D: NA
size: NA
J: TRBJ2-3
DNA: TGTGCCAGCAGCTTGGGGCCAACCCTCAGCACAGATACGCAGTATTTT
CDR3: CASSLGPTLSTDTQYF

V: TRBV4-2
D: NA
size: NA
J: TRBJ1-5
DNA: TGTGCCAGCAGCCAAGATCGACAGCCCCAGCATTTT
CDR3: CASSQDRQPQHF

V: TRBV7-9
D: TRBD1
size: few
J: TRBJ1-5
DNA: TGTGCCAGCAGCCGAGTACAGGGGTTTGGGGATCAGCCCCAGCATTTT
CDR3: CASSRVQGFGDQPQHF

V: TRBV7-9
D: NA
size: NA
J: TRBJ2-3
DNA: TGTGCCAGCAGCGCCGGGTTGGGTACGCAGTATTTT
CDR3: CASSAGLGTQYF

V: TRBV19
D: TRBD2
size: NA
J: TRBJ2-1
DNA: TGTGCCAGTAGACCAAAAGCGGGAGTTACCTACAATGAGCAGTTCTTC
CDR3: CASRPKAGVTYNEQFF

V: TRBV6-1
D: NA
size: NA
J: TRBJ2-3
DNA: TGTGCCAGCAGTCCTGGTGGCTCCAGCACAGATACGCAGTATTTT
CDR3: CASSPGGSSTDTQYF

V: TRBV28
D: NA
size: NA
J: TRBJ2-7
DNA: TGTGCCAGCAGTTTACGGGACTGGGCGGAAGGGAACGAGCAGTACTTC
CDR3: CASSLRDWAEGNEQYF

V: TRBV9
D: TRBD1
size: NA
J: TRBJ2-7
DNA: TGTGCCAGCAGCGTAGGACAGGGGAACTACGAGCAGTACTTC
CDR3: CASSVGQGNYEQYF

V: TRBV5-1
D: NA
size: once
J: TRBJ2-5
DNA: TGCGCCAGCAGCTTGAGGGTCGGGGTAAGAGAGACCCAGTACTTC
CDR3: CASSLRVGVRETQYF

V: TRBV5-1
D: NA
size: NA
J: TRBJ2-3
DNA: TGCGCCAGCAGCTTGAGGACAGTCGATCAGGATACGCAGTATTTT
CDR3: CASSLRTVDQDTQYF

V: TRBV7-9
D: NA
size: NA
J: TRBJ2-2
DNA: TGTGCCAGCAGCTTAAAGTCCCCGGTCCTCCTGTCCGGGGAGCTGTTTTTT
CDR3: CASSLKSPVLLSGELFF

V: TRBV19
D: NA
size: NA
J: TRBJ2-2
DNA: TGTGCCAGTAGTACCGGGACCTTGGGGGGCACCGGGGAGCTGTTTTTT
CDR3: CASSTGTLGGTGELFF

V: TRBV5-1
D: TRBD2
size: once
J: TRBJ2-1
DNA: TGCGCCAGCAGCCCGGTGGGGGGAGGGCCCTATGAGCAGTTCTTC
CDR3: CASSPVGGGPYEQFF

V: TRBV19
D: TRBD1
size: NA
J: TRBJ2-5
DNA: TGTGCCAGTAGTACGGGACAGCAAGAGACCCAGTACTTC
CDR3: CASSTGQQETQYF

V: TRBV7-8
D: TRBD1
size: NA
J: TRBJ2-1
DNA: TGTGCCAGCAGCCCAACAACAGGGGGCTCCTACAATGAGCAGTTCTTC
CDR3: CASSPTTGGSYNEQFF

V: TRBV6-1
D: NA
size: NA
J: TRBJ2-4
DNA: TGTGCCAGCAATACACGGCGCGGCAAAAACATTCAGTACTTC
CDR3: CASNTRRGKNIQYF

V: TRBV6-5
D: TRBD2
size: NA
J: TRBJ2-7
DNA: TGTGCCAGCAGTAAAAAGCGGGAGGGCTACGAGCAGTACTTC
CDR3: CASSKKREGYEQYF

V: TRBV19
D: TRBD2
size: NA
J: TRBJ2-7
DNA: TGTGCCAGTAGTCCGACGCGGGGGGTCGAGGAGCAGTACTTC
CDR3: CASSPTRGVEEQYF

V: TRBV7-3
D: TRBD2
size: NA
J: TRBJ2-1
DNA: TGTGCCAGCAGCTTAATCCCTAGCGGGAGTGTAAGGTTCTTC
CDR3: CASSLIPSGSVRFF

V: TRBV5-4
D: NA
size: NA
J: TRBJ1-1
DNA: TGTGCCAGCAGCTTGGGGGCCATTAACACTGAAGCTTTCTTT
CDR3: CASSLGAINTEAFF

V: TRBV7-7
D: TRBD1
size: NA
J: TRBJ2-2
DNA: TGTGCCAGCAGCCCGGGACAGGGGGGAAACGGGGAGCTGTTTTTT
CDR3: CASSPGQGGNGELFF

V: TRBV2
D: TRBD2
size: NA
J: TRBJ2-3
DNA: TGTGCCAGCACCGGGACTAGCGGGAGTGATACGCAGTATTTT
CDR3: CASTGTSGSDTQYF

V: TRBV9
D: TRBD2
size: once
J: TRBJ2-3
DNA: TGTGCCAGCAGCGTAGTCCTAGCGGGAGATACGCAGTATTTT
CDR3: CASSVVLAGDTQYF

V: TRBV15
D: NA
size: NA
J: TRBJ2-7
DNA: TGTGCCACCAGCAGAGAACGGACGAGCTCCTACGAGCAGTACTTC
CDR3: CATSRERTSSYEQYF

V: TRBV28
D: NA
size: NA
J: TRBJ1-5
DNA: TGTGCCAGCACCAAAGGGGGTACAGGGAATCAGCCCCAGCATTTT
CDR3: CASTKGGTGNQPQHF

V: TRBV28
D: TRBD1
size: NA
J: TRBJ2-4
DNA: TGTGCCAGCAGAAGAATGGGACAGCCCCTAGCCAAAAACATTCAGTACTTC
CDR3: CASRRMGQPLAKNIQYF

V: TRBV28
D: NA
size: NA
J: TRBJ1-3
DNA: TGTGCCAGCAGCGGTCTACTGGGTACTGGAAACACCATATATTTT
CDR3: CASSGLLGTGNTIYF

V: TRBV7-2
D: NA
size: NA
J: TRBJ2-3
DNA: TGTGCCAGCAGCTTAGGACCGGGACGAGTGTCAGATACGCAGTATTTT
CDR3: CASSLGPGRVSDTQYF

V: TRBV5-1
D: TRBD1
size: NA
J: TRBJ2-1
DNA: TGCGCCAGCAGCTTGGGAGGGACAGGGTCCAATGAGCAGTTCTTC
CDR3: CASSLGGTGSNEQFF

V: TRBV5-1
D: NA
size: once
J: TRBJ2-7
DNA: TGCGCCAGCAGCTTGGGGGCAGCCGGACCCTACGAGCAGTACTTC
CDR3: CASSLGAAGPYEQYF

V: TRBV18
D: NA
size: NA
J: TRBJ2-1
DNA: TGTGCCAGCACCATCACCGTTCGGATCAATAGCAATGAGCAGTTCTTC
CDR3: CASTITVRINSNEQFF

V: TRBV5-1
D: NA
size: NA
J: TRBJ1-2
DNA: TGCGCCAGCAGCGCTACCGATGGTTTGCATGGCTACACCTTC
CDR3: CASSATDGLHGYTF

V: TRBV5-1
D: TRBD1
size: NA
J: TRBJ1-2
DNA: TGCGCCAGCAGCTCCCGGACAGGGAACTATGGCTACACCTTC
CDR3: CASSSRTGNYGYTF

V: TRBV5-1
D: NA
size: NA
J: TRBJ2-7
DNA: TGCGCCAGCAGCTTAACCGGGACGGGGAGTCCCGACGAGCAGTACTTC
CDR3: CASSLTGTGSPDEQYF

V: TRBV11-1
D: NA
size: NA
J: TRBJ2-7
DNA: TGTGCCAGCAGCTCCCGAGGGCAGCTTTTCTACGAGCAGTACTTC
CDR3: CASSSRGQLFYEQYF

V: TRBV27
D: NA
size: NA
J: TRBJ1-3
DNA: TGTGCCAGCAGTCTCCGAGAGGGGGTTGGTGGAAACACCATATATTTT
CDR3: CASSLREGVGGNTIYF

V: TRBV28
D: NA
size: NA
J: TRBJ2-7
DNA: TGTGCCAGCAGTTTACGCCGCGGGCGGAGAGACTACGAGCAGTACTTC
CDR3: CASSLRRGRRDYEQYF